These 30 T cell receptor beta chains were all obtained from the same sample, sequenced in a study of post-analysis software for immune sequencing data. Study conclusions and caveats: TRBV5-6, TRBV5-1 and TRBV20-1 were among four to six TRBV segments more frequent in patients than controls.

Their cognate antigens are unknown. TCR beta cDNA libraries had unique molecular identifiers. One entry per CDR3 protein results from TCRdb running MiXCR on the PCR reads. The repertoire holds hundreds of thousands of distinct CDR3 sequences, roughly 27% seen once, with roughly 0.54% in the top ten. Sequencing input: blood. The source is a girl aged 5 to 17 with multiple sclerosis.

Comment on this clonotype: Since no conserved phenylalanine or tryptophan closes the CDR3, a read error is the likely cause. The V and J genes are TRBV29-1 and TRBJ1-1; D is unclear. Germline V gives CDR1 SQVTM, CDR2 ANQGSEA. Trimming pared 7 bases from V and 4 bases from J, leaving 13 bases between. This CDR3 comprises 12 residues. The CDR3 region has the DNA TGCAGCGCGCTCCGAACCACCACTGAAGCTTTCTGT. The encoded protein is CSALRTTTEAFC.

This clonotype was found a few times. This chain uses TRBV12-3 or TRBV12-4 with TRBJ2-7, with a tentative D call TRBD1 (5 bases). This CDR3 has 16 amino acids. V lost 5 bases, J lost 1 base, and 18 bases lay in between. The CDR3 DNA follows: TGTGCCAGCAGTCCATTTCCGGACAAGGGATCCTACGAGCAGTACTTC. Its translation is CASSPFPDKGSYEQYF.

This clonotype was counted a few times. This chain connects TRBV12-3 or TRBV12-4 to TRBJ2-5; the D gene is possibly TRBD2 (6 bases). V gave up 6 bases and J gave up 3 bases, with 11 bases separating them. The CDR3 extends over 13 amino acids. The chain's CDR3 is CASSPWGEETQYF. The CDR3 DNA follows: TGTGCCAGCAGCCCATGGGGGGAAGAGACCCAGTACTTC.

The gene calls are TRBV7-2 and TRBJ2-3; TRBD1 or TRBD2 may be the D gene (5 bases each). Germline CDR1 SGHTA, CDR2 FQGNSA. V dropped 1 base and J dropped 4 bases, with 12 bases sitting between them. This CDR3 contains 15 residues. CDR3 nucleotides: TGTGCCAGCAGCTTAGTCGGGGCGAAACCAGATACGCAGTATTTT. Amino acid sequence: CASSLVGAKPDTQYF.

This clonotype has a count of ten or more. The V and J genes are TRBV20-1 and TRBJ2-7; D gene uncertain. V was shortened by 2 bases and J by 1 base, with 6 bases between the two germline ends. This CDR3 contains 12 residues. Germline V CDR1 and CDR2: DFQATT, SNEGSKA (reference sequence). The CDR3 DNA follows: TGCAGTGCTAGATGGGGTTCCTACGAGCAGTACTTC. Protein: CSARWGSYEQYF.

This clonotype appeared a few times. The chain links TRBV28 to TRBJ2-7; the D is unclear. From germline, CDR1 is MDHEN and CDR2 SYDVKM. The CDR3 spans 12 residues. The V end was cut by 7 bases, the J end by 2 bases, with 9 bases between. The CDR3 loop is CASTKQAYEQYF. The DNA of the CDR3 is TGTGCCAGCACCAAGCAGGCCTACGAGCAGTACTTC. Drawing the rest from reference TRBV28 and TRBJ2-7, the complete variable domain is DVKVTQSSRYLVKRTGEKVFLECVQDMDHENMFWYRQDPGLGLRLIYFSYDVKMKEKGDIPEGYSVSREKKERFSLILESASTNQTSMYLCASTKQAYEQYFGPGTRLTVT.

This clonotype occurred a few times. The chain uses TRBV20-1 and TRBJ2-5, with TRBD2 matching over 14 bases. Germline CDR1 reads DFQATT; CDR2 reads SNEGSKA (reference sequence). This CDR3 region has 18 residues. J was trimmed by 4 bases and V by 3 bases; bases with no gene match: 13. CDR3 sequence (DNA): TGCAGTGCTAGTGGGACTAGCGGGAGTCGGCTTGGAGCAGAGACCCAGTACTTC. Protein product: CSASGTSGSRLGAETQYF.

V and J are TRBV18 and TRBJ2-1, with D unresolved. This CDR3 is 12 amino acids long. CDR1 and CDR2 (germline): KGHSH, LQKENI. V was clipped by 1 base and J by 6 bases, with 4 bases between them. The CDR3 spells CASSPLINEQFF. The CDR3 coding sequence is TGTGCCAGCTCACCACTGATCAATGAGCAGTTCTTC. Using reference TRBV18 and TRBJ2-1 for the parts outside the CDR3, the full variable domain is NAGVMQNPRHLVRRRGQEARLRCSPMKGHSHVYWYRQLPEEGLKFMVYLQKENIIDESGMPKERFSAEFPKEGPSILRIQQVVRGDSAAYFCASSPLINEQFFGPGTRLTVL.

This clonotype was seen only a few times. CDR3: CASSLAWGVGLDEQFF. The CDR3 DNA reads as TGCGCCAGCAGCTTGGCCTGGGGAGTAGGGTTGGATGAGCAGTTCTTC. V gene TRBV5-1 combines with J gene TRBJ2-1; maybe TRBD2 (5 bases). This CDR3 contains 16 residues. The ends were cut back, 0 bases at V and 8 bases at J, with 18 bases in the middle. Germline V gene data show CDR1 as SGHRS and CDR2 as YFSETQ.

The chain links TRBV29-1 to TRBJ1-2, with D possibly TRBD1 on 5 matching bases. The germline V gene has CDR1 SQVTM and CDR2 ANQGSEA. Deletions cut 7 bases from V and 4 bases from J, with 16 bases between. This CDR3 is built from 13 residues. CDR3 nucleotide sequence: TGCAGCGCCGGTCTCGGGACGACCTATGGCTACACCTTC. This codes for CSAGLGTTYGYTF.

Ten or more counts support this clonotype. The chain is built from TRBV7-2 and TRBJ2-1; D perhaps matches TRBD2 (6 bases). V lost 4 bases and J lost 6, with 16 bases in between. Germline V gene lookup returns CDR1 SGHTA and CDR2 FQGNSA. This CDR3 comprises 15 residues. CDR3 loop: CASSSGREILNEQFF. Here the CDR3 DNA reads TGTGCCAGCAGCTCGGGTCGGGAGATTCTCAATGAGCAGTTCTTC.

The CDR3 DNA reads TGTGCCAGCAGCCCAACAACAGCTGCAGATACGCAGTATTTT. Encoded protein: CASSPTTAADTQYF. The chain recombines TRBV7-9 with TRBJ2-3; D is uncertain. CDR1 and CDR2 (germline): SEHNR, FQNEAQ (reference sequence). The CDR3 runs 14 residues. V lost 5 bases and J 4 bases, leaving 13 bases between the germline ends.

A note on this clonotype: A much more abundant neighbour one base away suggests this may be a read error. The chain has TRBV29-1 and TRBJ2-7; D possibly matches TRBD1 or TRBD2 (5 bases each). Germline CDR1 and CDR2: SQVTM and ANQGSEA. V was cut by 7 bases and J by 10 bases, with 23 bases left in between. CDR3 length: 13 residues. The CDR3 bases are TGCAGCGGAGGGCCCCTCGGGACGGAGGCCCAGTACTTC. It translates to CSGGPLGTEAQYF.

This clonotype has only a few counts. CDR3 sequence: CASSQGVGRADTQYF. DNA for the CDR3: TGCGCCAGCAGCCAAGGGGTCGGGAGAGCAGATACGCAGTATTTT. The chain uses TRBV4-3 and TRBJ2-3, with D perhaps TRBD2 (6 bases). Germline CDR1 is LGHNA and CDR2 is YSLEER. The V gene lost 1 base and the J gene lost 4 bases, with 12 bases spanning the gap. The CDR3 sequence is 15 residues long.

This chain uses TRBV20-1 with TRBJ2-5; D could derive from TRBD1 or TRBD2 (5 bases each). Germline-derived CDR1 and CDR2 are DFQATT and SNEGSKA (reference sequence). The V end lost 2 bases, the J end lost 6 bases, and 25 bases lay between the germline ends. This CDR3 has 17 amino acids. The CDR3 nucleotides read TGCAGTGCTAGACCAAACTTACCGGGACCCGAGAGACAGACCCAGTACTTC. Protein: CSARPNLPGPERQTQYF.

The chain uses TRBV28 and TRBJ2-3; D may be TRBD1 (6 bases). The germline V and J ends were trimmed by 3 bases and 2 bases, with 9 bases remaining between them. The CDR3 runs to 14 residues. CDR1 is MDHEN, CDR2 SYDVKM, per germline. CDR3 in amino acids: CASSLNRVTDTQYF. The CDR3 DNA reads TGTGCCAGCAGTTTGAACAGGGTCACAGATACGCAGTATTTT.

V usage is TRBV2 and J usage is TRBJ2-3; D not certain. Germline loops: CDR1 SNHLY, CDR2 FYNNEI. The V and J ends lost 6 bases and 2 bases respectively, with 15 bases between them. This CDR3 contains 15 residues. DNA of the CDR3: TGTGCCAGCAGAAAAGACAATCCCTACACAGATACGCAGTATTTT. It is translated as CASRKDNPYTDTQYF.

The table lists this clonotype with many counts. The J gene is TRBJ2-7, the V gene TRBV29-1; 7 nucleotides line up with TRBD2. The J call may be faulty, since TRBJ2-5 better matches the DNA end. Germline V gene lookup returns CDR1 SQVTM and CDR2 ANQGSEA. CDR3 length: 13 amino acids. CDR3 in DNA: TGCAGCGTTGATCGGGACTATGGAGAGACCCAGTACTTC. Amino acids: CSVDRDYGETQYF.

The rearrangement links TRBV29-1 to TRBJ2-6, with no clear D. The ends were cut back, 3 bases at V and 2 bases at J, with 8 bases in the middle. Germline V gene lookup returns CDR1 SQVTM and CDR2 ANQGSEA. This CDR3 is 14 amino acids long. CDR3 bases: TGCAGCGTTGAGGAGAAGACTGGGGCCAACGTCCTGACTTTC. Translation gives CSVEEKTGANVLTF.

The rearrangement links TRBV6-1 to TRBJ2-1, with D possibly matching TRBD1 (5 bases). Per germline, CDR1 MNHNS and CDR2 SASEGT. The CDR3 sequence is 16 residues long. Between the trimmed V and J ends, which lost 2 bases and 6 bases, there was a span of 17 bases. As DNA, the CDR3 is TGTGCCAGCAGTGAATTTCTAGGGGTGGGTGGCAATGAGCAGTTCTTC. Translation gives CASSEFLGVGGNEQFF.

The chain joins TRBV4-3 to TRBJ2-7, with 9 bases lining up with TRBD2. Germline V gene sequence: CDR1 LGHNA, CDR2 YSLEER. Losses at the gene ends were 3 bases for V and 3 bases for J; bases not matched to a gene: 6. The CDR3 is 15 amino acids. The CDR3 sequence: CASSHLAGQRYEQYF. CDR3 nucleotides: TGCGCCAGCAGCCACCTAGCGGGGCAGCGCTACGAGCAGTACTTC.

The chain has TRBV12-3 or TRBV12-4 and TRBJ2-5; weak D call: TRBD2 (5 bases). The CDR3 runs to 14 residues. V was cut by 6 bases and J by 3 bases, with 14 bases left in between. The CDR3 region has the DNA TGTGCCAGCAGGTTTCAATTCGGGGAAGAGACCCAGTACTTC. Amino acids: CASRFQFGEETQYF.

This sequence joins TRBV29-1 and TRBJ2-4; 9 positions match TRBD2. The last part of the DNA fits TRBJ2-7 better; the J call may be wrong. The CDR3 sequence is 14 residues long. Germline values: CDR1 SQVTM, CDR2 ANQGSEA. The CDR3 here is CSVGGLARENEQYF. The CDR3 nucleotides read TGCAGCGTTGGAGGACTAGCGCGGGAAAACGAGCAGTACTTC.

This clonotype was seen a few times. The CDR3 nucleotides read TGTGCCAGCAGTTATATTTTCTGGGACAGGGAAGGAGACTACGAGCAGTACTTC. Translating gives CASSYIFWDREGDYEQYF. The chain combines TRBV6-5 with TRBJ2-5; 9 bases match TRBD1. The last part of the DNA fits TRBJ2-7 better; the J call may be wrong. This CDR3 has 18 amino acids. CDR1 MNHEY and CDR2 SVGAGI come from the germline V gene.

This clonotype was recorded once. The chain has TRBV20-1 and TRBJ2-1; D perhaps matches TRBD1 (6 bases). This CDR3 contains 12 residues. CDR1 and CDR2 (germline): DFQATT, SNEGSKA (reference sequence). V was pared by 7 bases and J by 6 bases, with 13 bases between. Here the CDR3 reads CSGGPRFNEQFF. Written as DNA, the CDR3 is TGCAGTGGGGGGCCCCGATTCAATGAGCAGTTCTTC.

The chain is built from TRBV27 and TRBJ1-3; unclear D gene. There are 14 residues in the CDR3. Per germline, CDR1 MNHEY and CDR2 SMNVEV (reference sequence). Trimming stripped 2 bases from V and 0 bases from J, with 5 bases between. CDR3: CASSLTTSGNTIYF. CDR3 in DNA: TGTGCCAGCAGTTTAACGACCTCTGGAAACACCATATATTTT.

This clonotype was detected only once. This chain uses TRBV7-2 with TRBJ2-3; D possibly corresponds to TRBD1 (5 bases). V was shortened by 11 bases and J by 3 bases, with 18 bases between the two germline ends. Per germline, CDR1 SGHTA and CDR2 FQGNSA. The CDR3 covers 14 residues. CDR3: CAEDRQGGTDTQYF. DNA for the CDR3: TGTGCCGAAGACCGCCAGGGTGGGACAGATACGCAGTATTTT.

The CDR3 is CASTPSASGIRYGYTF. CDR3 in DNA: TGTGCCAGCACACCCTCCGCGTCGGGCATCCGCTATGGCTACACCTTC. The rearrangement joins TRBV28 to TRBJ1-2; D is uncertain. Looked up from germline, CDR1 is MDHEN and CDR2 is SYDVKM. V gave up 7 bases and J gave up 4 bases, with 22 bases separating them. The CDR3 totals 16 residues.

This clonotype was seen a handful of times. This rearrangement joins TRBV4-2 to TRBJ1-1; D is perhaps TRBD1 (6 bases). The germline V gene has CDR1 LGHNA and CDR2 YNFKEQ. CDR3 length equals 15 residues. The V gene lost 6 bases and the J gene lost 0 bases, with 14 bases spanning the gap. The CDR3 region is CASSTGNGMNTEAFF. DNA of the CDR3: TGTGCCAGCAGTACAGGGAACGGGATGAACACTGAAGCTTTCTTT.

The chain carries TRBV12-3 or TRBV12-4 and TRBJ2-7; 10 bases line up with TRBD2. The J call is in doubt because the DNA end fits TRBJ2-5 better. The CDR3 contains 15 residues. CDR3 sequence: CASSPGTSEGKTQYF. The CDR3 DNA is TGTGCCAGCAGTCCAGGGACTAGCGAGGGGAAGACCCAGTACTTC.